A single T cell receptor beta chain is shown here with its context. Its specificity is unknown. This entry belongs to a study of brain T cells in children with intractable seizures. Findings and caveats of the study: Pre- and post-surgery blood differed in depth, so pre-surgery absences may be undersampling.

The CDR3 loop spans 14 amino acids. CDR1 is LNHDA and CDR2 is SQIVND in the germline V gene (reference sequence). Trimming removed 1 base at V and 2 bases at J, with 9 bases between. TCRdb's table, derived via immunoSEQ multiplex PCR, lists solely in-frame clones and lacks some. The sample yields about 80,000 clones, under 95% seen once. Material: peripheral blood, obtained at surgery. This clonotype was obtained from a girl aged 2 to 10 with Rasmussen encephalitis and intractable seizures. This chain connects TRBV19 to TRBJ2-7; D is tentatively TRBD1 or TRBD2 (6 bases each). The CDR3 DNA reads TGTGCCAGTAGTATAGTGGGGGGCCCCTACGAGCAGTACTTC. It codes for CASSIVGGPYEQYF.